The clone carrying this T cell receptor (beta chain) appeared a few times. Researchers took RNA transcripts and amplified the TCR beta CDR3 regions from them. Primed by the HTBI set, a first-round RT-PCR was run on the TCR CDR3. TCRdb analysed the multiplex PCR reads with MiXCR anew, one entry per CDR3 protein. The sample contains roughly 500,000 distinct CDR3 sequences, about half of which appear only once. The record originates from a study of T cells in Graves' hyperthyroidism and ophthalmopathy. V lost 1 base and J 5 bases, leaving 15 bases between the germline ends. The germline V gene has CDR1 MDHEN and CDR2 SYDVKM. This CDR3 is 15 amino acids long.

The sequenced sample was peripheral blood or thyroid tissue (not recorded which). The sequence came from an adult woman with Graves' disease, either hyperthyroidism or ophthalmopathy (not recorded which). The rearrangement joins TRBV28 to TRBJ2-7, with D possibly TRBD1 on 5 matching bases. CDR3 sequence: CASSLSSRDGNEQYF. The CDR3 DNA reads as TGTGCCAGCAGTTTATCCTCCAGGGATGGAAACGAGCAGTACTTC.